The 5 T cell receptor beta chains below come from one sample, sequenced in a study of beta chain features in type 1 diabetes. The study reverse transcribed the entire isolated RNA, so it sequenced expressed TCRB transcripts. Clones were read by immunoSEQ multiplex PCR, and TCRdb kept only the in-frame ones, dropping some. The sample includes tens of thousands of clones, under 35% of them seen just once. The sample consisted of stem cell memory CD4+ T cells from blood. All receptors derive from a woman younger than 30 in good health.

The table lists this clone with a few counts. The rearrangement uses TRBV5-6 and TRBJ1-1; 7 bases line up with TRBD1. This CDR3 contains 15 residues. The J segment lost 10 bases and the V segment lost 4 bases, leaving 16 bases of the junction unmatched. The germline V gene encodes CDR1 SGHDT and CDR2 YYEEEE. Here the CDR3 reads CASSLAGGGHLRAFF. The CDR3 DNA reads TGTGCCAGCAGCCTAGCAGGGGGAGGTCACCTGCGAGCTTTCTTT.

This CDR3 reads CASSLAAGGKYGYTF. The CDR3 DNA is TGCGCCAGCAGCTTGGCGGCAGGGGGCAAGTATGGCTACACCTTC. The V and J genes are TRBV5-1 and TRBJ1-2; 8 nucleotides match TRBD1. This CDR3 is 15 amino acids long. Germline loops: CDR1 SGHRS, CDR2 YFSETQ. J was trimmed by 5 bases and V by 0 bases; bases with no gene match: 6.

The chain employs TRBV2 and TRBJ1-2; D is possibly TRBD1 (5 bases). Deletions cut 0 bases from V and 1 base from J, with 6 bases between. The CDR3 is made up of 14 amino acids. From germline, CDR1 is SNHLY and CDR2 FYNNEI. This CDR3 reads CASSEAQGNYGYTF. DNA for the CDR3: TGTGCCAGCAGTGAAGCGCAGGGTAACTATGGCTACACCTTC.

This clone was found a few times. The V and J genes are TRBV5-6 and TRBJ1-6; 7 bases match TRBD1. This CDR3 has 16 amino acids. Germline V gene data show CDR1 as SGHDT and CDR2 as YYEEEE. After removal of 4 bases from V and 1 base from J, the junction contained 5 bases not matched to a gene. The CDR3 DNA reads as TGTGCCAGCAGCACTCGACAGGGTTCCTATAATTCACCCCTCCACTTT. Its protein is CASSTRQGSYNSPLHF. Variable domain in full (rest from reference TRBV5-6 and TRBJ1-6): DAGVTQSPTHLIKTRGQQVTLRCSPKSGHDTVSWYQQALGQGPQFIFQYYEEEERQRGNFPDRFSGHQFPNYSSELNVNALLLGDSALYLCASSTRQGSYNSPLHFGNGTRLTVT.

This CDR3 reads CSVPDRGDTEAFF. The DNA for the CDR3 is TGCAGCGTTCCAGACAGGGGTGACACTGAAGCTTTCTTT. The rearrangement uses TRBV29-1 and TRBJ1-1; 8 nucleotides line up with TRBD1. There are 13 residues in the CDR3. Germline V gives CDR1 SQVTM, CDR2 ANQGSEA. Germline trimming cut 5 bases from V and 3 bases from J; bases unmatched to any gene: 5.